This TCR beta chain was documented in a study of blood T cell repertoires in COVID-19. As for the study in general: The United States, Italy and Spain provided the acute and convalescent COVID-19 samples. PBMCs, B-cell-depleted T cells, or T cells were the source of the cDNA or gDNA that made up the material.

As handled by the study authors: From reference gene primer amplification, estimates of nucleated cell counts were derived. TCRdb keeps only in-frame clones here, not all; method: immunoSEQ multiplex PCR. V, J and clone size are those of that table, while D and trimming were read from the DNA. The table includes about 52,000 clones, approximately 83% detected once. The junction had 11 bases not matched to a gene; V was cut back by 4 bases and J by 4 bases. This CDR3 is built from 17 residues. Germline V CDR1 and CDR2: SGHDT, YYEEEE. This clonotype was obtained from a man between 70 and 80 years old with active COVID-19. The rearrangement links TRBV5-6 to TRBJ2-1, with 10 bases fitting TRBD2. Material: peripheral blood. The CDR3 nucleotides are TGTGCCAGCAGCCCTGGGGTAGCGGGGGGCGTATACAATGAGCAGTTCTTC. Translation gives CASSPGVAGGVYNEQFF.